The entry that follows covers one TCR beta chain sequence. The source of the sample is a study of blood T cell repertoires in COVID-19. About the study: COVID-19 samples, acute and convalescent, were from the United States, Italy and Spain. Sources were T cells, B-cell-depleted T cells, or PBMCs; the material itself was cDNA or gDNA.

In the original analysis: Reference gene primer amplification yielded estimated nucleated cell counts. Some clones are missing from TCRdb's copy, which holds only in-frame ones; the method was immunoSEQ multiplex PCR. V and J calls and clone size are copied from that table; D and trimming were computed from the DNA. Found here are roughly 190,000 clones, roughly 84% of them singletons; the top ten hold less than 7.5%. V lost 4 bases to trimming and J lost 8 bases; unmatched junction nucleotides: 6. Germline loops: CDR1 LNHDA, CDR2 SQIVND (reference sequence). The CDR3 spans 14 residues. The specimen was peripheral blood. This chain joins TRBV19 and TRBJ2-1; TRBD2 agrees at 9 bases. The clonotype comes from a woman in her 40s who had recovered from COVID-19. CDR3 DNA: TGTGCCAGTAGTAATAGCGGGAGTTTCGATGAGCAGTTCTTC. Its translation is CASSNSGSFDEQFF.